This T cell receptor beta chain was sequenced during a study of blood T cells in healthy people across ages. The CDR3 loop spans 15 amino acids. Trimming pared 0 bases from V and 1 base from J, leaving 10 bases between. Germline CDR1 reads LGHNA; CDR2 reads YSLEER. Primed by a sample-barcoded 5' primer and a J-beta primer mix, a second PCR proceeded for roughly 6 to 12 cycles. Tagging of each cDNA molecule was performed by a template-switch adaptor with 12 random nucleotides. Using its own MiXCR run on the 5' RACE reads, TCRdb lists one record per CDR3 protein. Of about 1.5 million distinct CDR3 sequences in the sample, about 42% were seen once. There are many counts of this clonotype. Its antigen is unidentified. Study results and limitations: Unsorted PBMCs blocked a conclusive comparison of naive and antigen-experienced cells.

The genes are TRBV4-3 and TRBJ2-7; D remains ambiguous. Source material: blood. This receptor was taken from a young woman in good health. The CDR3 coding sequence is TGCGCCAGCAGCCAAGACCTGGGCCGGTCCTACGAGCAGTACTTC. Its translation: CASSQDLGRSYEQYF.